This T cell receptor (beta chain) was profiled in a study of immune evolution from preneoplasia to lung adenocarcinoma. General observations from the study: Normal lung had the highest top T cell clone frequencies.

The CDR3 has 18 residues. The germline CDR1 and CDR2 sequences are GTSNPN and SVGIG (reference sequence). Unmatched junction bases numbered 17, after V lost 4 bases and J lost 2 bases. Concerning this clone: As yet, its antigen is unknown.

Histologic diagnosis was independently verified by two lung pathologists. TCRdb's table, derived via immunoSEQ multiplex PCR, lists solely in-frame clones and lacks some. Here the sample spans roughly 9,900 clones, 82% being singletons. The chain joins TRBV30 to TRBJ2-7, with TRBD2 matching over 10 bases. Sequenced material: FFPE minimally invasive lung adenocarcinoma tissue. This receptor was identified in a person aged 65-85 years with lung adenocarcinoma. The CDR3 loop is CAWTVAGGPDSPAYEQYF. DNA of the CDR3: TGTGCCTGGACGGTAGCGGGAGGTCCGGATTCACCTGCCTACGAGCAGTACTTC.